This T cell receptor (beta chain) was obtained from a study of liver allograft versus peripheral blood T cells. For the study at large: The authors compared T cell receptor repertoires in transplanted livers with those in the peripheral blood of recipients.

Sample share makes this clonotype medium-sized. No antigen is known for it. MiXCR was run by TCRdb on the reads, yielding one entry per CDR3 protein. The table records roughly 11,000 distinct CDR3 sequences, about 23% of them present only once. The study's findings and limits: Liver allografts reportedly held T cell receptor repertoires unlike those in peripheral blood.

CDR3 length equals 15 residues. V lost 7 bases and J 1 base, leaving 13 bases between the germline ends. Germline V gene lookup returns CDR1 MNHEY and CDR2 SVGAGI. The sequence derives from a human patient who had a liver transplant. Some T cells may be transferred from the graft donor. J is TRBJ2-2 and V is TRBV6-5; D gene ambiguous. CDR3 in amino acids: CASTLRRRNTGELFF. In DNA, the CDR3 is TGTGCCAGCACCCTGAGGCGGAGGAACACCGGGGAGCTGTTTTTT.